One and the same sample provided the 5 T cell receptor beta chains below, sequenced in a study of robustness of blood B and T cell sequencing (dated by TCRdb to the late 2010s). TCRbeta repertoires were measured from mRNA instead of genomic DNA, an approach that captures expressed receptors. The method behind the library was PCR. Sequencing was carried out with an Illumina MiSeq. SMARTScribe reverse transcriptase and a 5' template-switch oligo, by which a universal priming site was added, were used for cDNA synthesis. A 12-nucleotide random unique molecular identifier (UMI) was carried by the template-switch oligo, and each cDNA molecule was tagged with this UMI. TCRdb reran the public reads through fastp at Q25 and MiXCR, keeping productive beta chains. Identical CDR3 protein sequences are pooled into one entry, listed with their most common genes and DNA. The sample data list 3,500 to 4,000 distinct CDR3 sequences, and 50% of these were observed just once. The ten largest clones represent 20% to 25% of the sample.

The sample taken for sequencing was peripheral blood. Receptors originate from a human donor in good health.

This rearrangement joins TRBV12-3 or TRBV12-4 to TRBJ2-6, with D maybe TRBD1 (5 bases). Trimming removed 4 bases from V and 3 bases from J, with 16 bases in between. The CDR3 loop spans 17 amino acids. The CDR3 loop is CASSSESGLGGANVLTF. The CDR3 DNA follows: TGTGCCAGCAGTTCGGAGTCAGGGCTCGGTGGGGCCAACGTCCTGACTTTC.

This chain joins TRBV6-5 and TRBJ2-7, with 8 bases fitting TRBD2. The germline gives CDR1 MNHEY, CDR2 SVGAGI. The CDR3 sequence is 13 residues long. The V segment lost 8 bases and the J segment 3 bases; nucleotides outside the gene matches: 6. Written as DNA, the CDR3 is TGTGCCAGCGCTATAGCGGGGAACTACGAGCAGTACTTC. Amino acids: CASAIAGNYEQYF.

In the case of this clonotype: One junction end disagrees with the germline gene, perhaps due to a read error. The rearrangement uses TRBV6-1 and TRBJ2-1; 9 bases are shared with TRBD1. The germline V gene has CDR1 MNHNS and CDR2 SASEGT. The CDR3 is made up of 16 amino acids. In DNA form, the CDR3 reads TGTGCCAGCAGCATGTACCGGGACAGGGCCTACGATGAGCAGTTCTTC. This gives the protein CASSMYRDRAYDEQFF.

This clonotype was detected a few times. The chain combines TRBV14 with TRBJ2-7; D is unclear. This CDR3 comprises 12 residues. V was shortened by 1 base and J by 4 bases, with 5 bases between the two germline ends. The germline V gene encodes CDR1 SGHDN and CDR2 FVKESK. CDR3 sequence (DNA): TGTGCCAGCAGCCAAGGGAGTTACGAGCAGTACTTC. Translating it yields CASSQGSYEQYF.

The genes are TRBV5-1 and TRBJ2-6, with 8 nucleotides matching TRBD2. This CDR3 spans 17 amino acids. CDR1 and CDR2 from the germline V gene are SGHRS and YFSETQ. Trimming cost V 4 bases and J 3 bases; bases outside gene matches: 9. Written as DNA, the CDR3 is TGCGCCAGCAGCCCCGGACTAGCTAGGAGTGGGGCCAACGTCCTGACTTTC. This gives the protein CASSPGLARSGANVLTF.